The T cell receptor (beta chain) described here comes from a study of T cells expressing NK-cell markers. Study in general: Seven of the eight sequenced donors were classified as HCMV-seropositive, and one was classified as seronegative. Overall study results and limits: Several of the donors carried dominant NKG2C+ clonotypes that took up about 1.0-7.5% of their CD8+ T cells. These clonotypes also led the CD3+CD56-NKG2C+ fraction in a few donors.

TCRdb reprocessed the 5' RACE reads; each CDR3 protein has one entry and no DNA is given. The sample totals some 280,000 distinct CDR3 sequences. The CDR3 spans 12 residues. CDR1 is DFQATT, CDR2 SNEGSKA, per germline (reference sequence). Concerning this clonotype: Antigen: not known.

This sequence was found in a man between 18 and 29 years old in good health. Specimen: blood T cells: a sorted CD56 or NKG2C T cell subset, CD4+ or CD8+ T cells, or bulk PBMC T cells (not recorded which). The rearrangement links TRBV20-1 to TRBJ2-3; the TRBD1 assignment by TCRdb is unverifiable without DNA. CDR3 in amino acids: CSAPGVRDTQYF.